This T cell receptor beta chain was captured by sequencing in a study of PD-1 blockade in classical Hodgkin lymphoma. Findings and limits, study-wide: Sources of repertoire differences remain undefined, possibly disease activity or prior therapy.

Time point defined: newly diagnosed, previously untreated cHL patient sample. Generated by immunoSEQ multiplex PCR, the TCRdb table keeps only in-frame clones and is missing some. The sample shows some 23,000 clones, approximately 95% of them seen only once. In regard to this clone: Its antigen is undetermined.

The CDR3 loop spans 15 amino acids. Per germline, CDR1 SEHNR and CDR2 FQNEAQ (reference sequence). The V end was cut by 5 bases, the J end by 2 bases, with 13 bases between. The genes are TRBV7-9 and TRBJ2-1; D possibly corresponds to TRBD1 (6 bases). Input material: peripheral blood mononuclear cells (PBMCs). This TCR was recovered from a human donor with classical Hodgkin lymphoma. CDR3 in amino acids: CASSPRQDPYNEQFF. CDR3 sequence (DNA): TGTGCCAGCAGCCCCCGACAGGATCCCTACAATGAGCAGTTCTTC. Using reference TRBV7-9 and TRBJ2-1 for the parts outside the CDR3, the full variable domain is DTGVSQNPRHKITKRGQNVTFRCDPISEHNRLYWYRQTLGQGPEFLTYFQNEAQLEKSRLLSDRFSAERPKGSFSTLEIQRTEQGDSAMYLCASSPRQDPYNEQFFGPGTRLTVL.